A selection of T cell receptor beta chains follows, all from one sample in a study of cytomegalovirus exposure and HLA in healthy donors. The assay was immunoSEQ multiplex PCR, and TCRdb's table has in-frame clones only and misses some. The data show around 74,000 clones, about 80% seen once. The sequencing sample was made of PBMCs. Receptors were obtained from a man under 40 in good health and CMV-seronegative. The CDR3 runs from the conserved cysteine through the conserved F or W. A D gene is named only where the DNA matches it firmly. Clone size is not always given. Where it is, it says once, few, many or a class for expanded clones.

abundance	v_gene	d_gene	j_gene	CDR3nt	CDR3aa
NA	TRBV27	NA	TRBJ1-4	TGTGCCAGCAGCCTAAGACAGGCTCCTAATGAAAAACTGTTTTTT	CASSLRQAPNEKLFF
NA	TRBV19	TRBD1	TRBJ2-7	TGTGCCAGTAGGAGGACAGGACATGAGCAGTACTTC	CASRRTGHEQYF
NA	TRBV25-1	TRBD1	TRBJ2-7	TGTGCCAGCAGTGGGACAGGGGGCAAGAACGAGCAGTACTTC	CASSGTGGKNEQYF
NA	TRBV18	NA	TRBJ2-3	TGTGCCAGCTCCCCGGGACAAGGGTCCACAGATACGCAGTATTTT	CASSPGQGSTDTQYF
NA	TRBV7-6	NA	TRBJ2-3	TGTGCCAGCAGCCCAGAGCAGGGACTCTTCACAGATACGCAGTATTTT	CASSPEQGLFTDTQYF
NA	TRBV7-2	NA	TRBJ1-4	TGTGCCAGCAGCTTAATGGGACTGCGAAATGAAAAACTGTTTTTT	CASSLMGLRNEKLFF
few	TRBV5-1	NA	TRBJ1-1	TGCGCCAGCAGCTTGGGACAGGTGAACACTGAAGCTTTCTTT	CASSLGQVNTEAFF
NA	TRBV6-5	NA	TRBJ1-1	TGTGCCAGCAGCTCACAGGGAAACACTGAAGCTTTCTTT	CASSSQGNTEAFF
NA	TRBV7-6	NA	TRBJ2-3	TGTGCCAGCAGCTTAATAGAGGAAATAGATACGCAGTATTTT	CASSLIEEIDTQYF
NA	TRBV6-1	NA	TRBJ2-7	TGTGCCAGCAGTGTACCCGGGATCTACGAGCAGTACTTC	CASSVPGIYEQYF
NA	TRBV11-2	NA	TRBJ2-7	TGTGCCAGCAGCTTATCGGGGCGGAGAGGGGGTTTGGAGCAGTACTTC	CASSLSGRRGGLEQYF
NA	TRBV18	NA	TRBJ2-7	TGTGCCAGCTCACCAAGAGCAGGGGCGGACGAGCAGTACTTC	CASSPRAGADEQYF
NA	TRBV5-1	NA	TRBJ2-3	TGCGCCAGCAAGGGCGGAGGCCCCACAGATACGCAGTATTTT	CASKGGGPTDTQYF
NA	TRBV4-3	TRBD2	TRBJ2-3	TGCGCCAGCAGCCAAACGCTAGCGGGAGGCCTTGGGCTCCTCGGGGCGCAGTATTTT	CASSQTLAGGLGLLGAQYF
NA	TRBV5-1	NA	TRBJ2-5	TGCGCCAGCTCCGGGTTCCAAGAGACCCAGTACTTC	CASSGFQETQYF
NA	TRBV5-1	NA	TRBJ2-1	TGCGCCAGCAGCCCGGACTCCCGCAGGCAGTTCTTC	CASSPDSRRQFF
once	TRBV9	NA	TRBJ1-2	TGTGCCAGCGGAGGGAATGGCTACACCTTC	CASGGNGYTF
NA	TRBV5-4	NA	TRBJ2-2	TGTGCCAGCAGCTTCACAGGGACCGGGGAGCTGTTTTTT	CASSFTGTGELFF
NA	TRBV27	NA	TRBJ1-1	TGTGCCAGCAGTTTAGAATGGGAAACAGGGCGAGCTTTCTTT	CASSLEWETGRAFF
NA	TRBV15	NA	TRBJ2-3	TGTGCCACCAGCAGAGTAGCTTCCACAGATACGCAGTATTTT	CATSRVASTDTQYF
NA	TRBV7-2	TRBD1	TRBJ1-2	TGTGCCAGCAGCGCCGACAGGGGTAGGTCGGGCTACACCTTC	CASSADRGRSGYTF
once	TRBV2	TRBD1	TRBJ2-5	TGTGCCAGCAGCGAGGACAGGTTGAAGACCCAGTACTTC	CASSEDRLKTQYF
NA	TRBV9	TRBD1	TRBJ1-5	TGTGCCAGCAGCGCTTCTACAGGGGTGGGTCAGCCCCAGCATTTT	CASSASTGVGQPQHF
NA	TRBV6-5	NA	TRBJ1-3	TGTGCCAGCGGAGTTAAGAGCGCCATATATTTT	CASGVKSAIYF
NA	TRBV7-9	TRBD2	TRBJ2-3	TGTGCCAGCAGCCCTCGCCTAGCGGGGGGGCCCTTGGCAGATACGCAGTATTTT	CASSPRLAGGPLADTQYF
NA	TRBV6-5	NA	TRBJ2-7	TGTGCCAGCAGTTACAGGGGATCCTACGAGCAGTACTTC	CASSYRGSYEQYF
NA	TRBV20-1	NA	TRBJ2-4	TGCAGTGCTAGCTTAAACATTCAGTACTTC	CSASLNIQYF
NA	TRBV4-1	TRBD1	TRBJ2-7	TGCGCCAGCAGCCAAGATCCCCTTTCGAAAATCCGGACAGGGAGGTACGAGCAGTACTTC	CASSQDPLSKIRTGRYEQYF
NA	TRBV10-3	TRBD2	TRBJ2-7	TGTGCCATCAGTGAGGGGGGGGGCGAGCAGTACTTC	CAISEGGGEQYF
NA	TRBV29-1	TRBD1	TRBJ1-5	TGCAGCGTTGAAATTGGGGACAGGGTCCCCCAGCCCCAGCATTTT	CSVEIGDRVPQPQHF
NA	TRBV6-5	NA	TRBJ1-1	TGTGCCAGCAGCTTGACAGAGGCTAGGACTGAAGCTTTCTTT	CASSLTEARTEAFF
NA	TRBV7-2	NA	TRBJ2-2	TGTGCCAGCAGGCCAGGGTTAGCCGGGGAGCTGTTTTTT	CASRPGLAGELFF
NA	TRBV9	NA	TRBJ1-1	TGTGCCAGCAGCCTTTCAGATAACACTGAAGCTTTCTTT	CASSLSDNTEAFF
NA	TRBV5-1	TRBD1	TRBJ2-5	TGCGCCAGCAGCTTGGCGGACAGGGTGGGGGAGACCCAGTACTTC	CASSLADRVGETQYF
NA	TRBV27	NA	TRBJ2-2	TGTGCCAGCAGTTTATATACAGGGAGTCCCGGGGAGCTGTTTTTT	CASSLYTGSPGELFF
few	TRBV27	TRBD1	TRBJ1-6	TGTGCCAGCAGTTTATGGAAGGACAGGAAAAGGGGCAATTCACCCCTCCACTTT	CASSLWKDRKRGNSPLHF
once	TRBV6-5	TRBD1	TRBJ2-1	TGTGCCAGCAGCCGGACAGGGGACAATGAGCAGTTCTTC	CASSRTGDNEQFF
NA	TRBV29-1	TRBD2	TRBJ2-3	TGCAGCGTCGAGTCGGTGGGACTAGCGGGGACAGATACGCAGTATTTT	CSVESVGLAGTDTQYF
NA	TRBV9	TRBD1	TRBJ2-7	TGTGCCAGCAGCGCGGGACAGGGGCCGGGCGAGCAGTACTTC	CASSAGQGPGEQYF
NA	TRBV5-1	TRBD1	TRBJ1-1	TGCGCCAGCAGCTTACCTCGGACAGGGGGCACTGAAGCTTTCTTT	CASSLPRTGGTEAFF
NA	TRBV29-1	TRBD1	TRBJ2-1	TGCAGCGTTGATCCCGGGACAGGGTACAATGAGCAGTTCTTC	CSVDPGTGYNEQFF
NA	TRBV11-3	TRBD1	TRBJ2-2	TGTGCCAGCAGCCCAGGGGGCGTACGGGACACCGGGGAGCTGTTTTTT	CASSPGGVRDTGELFF
NA	TRBV5-1	TRBD2	TRBJ2-1	TGCGCCAGCAGCTCCCGGACTAGCGGGACGTCCTACAATGAGCAGTTCTTC	CASSSRTSGTSYNEQFF
NA	TRBV7-2	NA	TRBJ1-2	TGTGCCAGCAGCCAACAACTCCCAGGCGCTAACTATGGCTACACCTTC	CASSQQLPGANYGYTF
medium-sized	TRBV7-2	NA	TRBJ1-3	TGTGCCAGCAGCTTCCAGGGATCTCTGTCTGGAAACACCATATATTTT	CASSFQGSLSGNTIYF
NA	TRBV29-1	TRBD2	TRBJ2-7	TGCAGCGTTGGGGAGGGTCCCTACGAGCAGTACTTC	CSVGEGPYEQYF
NA	TRBV28	NA	TRBJ1-1	TGTGCCAGCGAGCAGGGTGGGGCTTTCTTT	CASEQGGAFF
NA	TRBV12-5	NA	TRBJ2-7	TGTGCTAGTGGCCCAGGGGGGTACGAGCAGTACTTC	CASGPGGYEQYF
NA	TRBV6-5	NA	TRBJ2-3	TGTGCCAGCAGTTACTCATTTACTAGTCGCCCAGATACGCAGTATTTT	CASSYSFTSRPDTQYF
NA	TRBV28	TRBD2	TRBJ2-3	TGTGCCAGCAGTCTCGCATCCGGACTAGCGGGGATCACAGATACGCAGTATTTT	CASSLASGLAGITDTQYF